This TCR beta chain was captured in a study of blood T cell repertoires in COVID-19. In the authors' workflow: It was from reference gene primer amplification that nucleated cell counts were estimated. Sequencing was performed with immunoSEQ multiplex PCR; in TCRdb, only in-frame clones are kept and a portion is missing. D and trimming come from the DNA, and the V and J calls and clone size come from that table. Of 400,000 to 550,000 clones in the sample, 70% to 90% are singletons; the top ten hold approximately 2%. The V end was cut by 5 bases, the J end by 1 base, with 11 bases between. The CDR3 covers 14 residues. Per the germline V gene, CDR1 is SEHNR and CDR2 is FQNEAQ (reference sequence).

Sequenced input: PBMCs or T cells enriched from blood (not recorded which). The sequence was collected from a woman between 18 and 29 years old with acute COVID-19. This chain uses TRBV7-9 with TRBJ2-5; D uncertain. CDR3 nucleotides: TGTGCCAGCAGCGTAGAAACTTTCCAAGAGACCCAGTACTTC. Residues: CASSVETFQETQYF.